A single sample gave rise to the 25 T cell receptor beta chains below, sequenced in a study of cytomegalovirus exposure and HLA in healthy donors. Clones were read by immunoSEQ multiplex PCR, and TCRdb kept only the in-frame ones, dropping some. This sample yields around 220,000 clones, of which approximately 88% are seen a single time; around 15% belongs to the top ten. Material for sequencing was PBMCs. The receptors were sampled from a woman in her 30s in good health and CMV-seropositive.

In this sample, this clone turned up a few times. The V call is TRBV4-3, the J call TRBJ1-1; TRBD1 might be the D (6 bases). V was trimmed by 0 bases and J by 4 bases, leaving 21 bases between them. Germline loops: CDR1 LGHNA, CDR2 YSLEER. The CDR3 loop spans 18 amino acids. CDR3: CASSQDQDVGGRGTEAFF. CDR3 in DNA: TGCGCCAGCAGCCAAGATCAAGATGTGGGGGGCCGGGGCACTGAAGCTTTCTTT.

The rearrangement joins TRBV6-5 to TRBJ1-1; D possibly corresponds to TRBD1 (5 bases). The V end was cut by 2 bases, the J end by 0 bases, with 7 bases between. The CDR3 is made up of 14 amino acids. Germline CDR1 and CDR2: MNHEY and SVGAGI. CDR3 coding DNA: TGTGCCAGCAGTTACGAGGGGATGAACACTGAAGCTTTCTTT. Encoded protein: CASSYEGMNTEAFF.

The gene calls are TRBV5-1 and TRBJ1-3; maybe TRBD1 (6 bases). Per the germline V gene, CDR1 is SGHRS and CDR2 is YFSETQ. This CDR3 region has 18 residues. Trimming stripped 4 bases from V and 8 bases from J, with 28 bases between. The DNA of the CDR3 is TGCGCCAGCAGCCGGCTGAACCAAAGGGGGACCGGAGTGGACACCATATATTTT. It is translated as CASSRLNQRGTGVDTIYF.

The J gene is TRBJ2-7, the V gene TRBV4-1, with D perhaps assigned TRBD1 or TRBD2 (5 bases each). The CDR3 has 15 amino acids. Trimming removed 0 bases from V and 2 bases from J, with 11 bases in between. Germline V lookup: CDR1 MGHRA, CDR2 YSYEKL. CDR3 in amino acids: CASSQDPGPPYEQYF. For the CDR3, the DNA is TGCGCCAGCAGCCAAGACCCGGGGCCCCCCTACGAGCAGTACTTC.

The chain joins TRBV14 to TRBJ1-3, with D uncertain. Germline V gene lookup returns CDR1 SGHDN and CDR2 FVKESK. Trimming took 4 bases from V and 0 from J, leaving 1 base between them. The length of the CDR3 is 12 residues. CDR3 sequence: CASSLSGNTIYF. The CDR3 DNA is TGTGCCAGCAGCCTCTCTGGAAACACCATATATTTT.

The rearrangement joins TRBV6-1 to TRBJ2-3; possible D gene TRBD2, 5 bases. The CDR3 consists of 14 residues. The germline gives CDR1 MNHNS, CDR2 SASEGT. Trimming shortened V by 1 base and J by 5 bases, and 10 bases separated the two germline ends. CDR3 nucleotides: TGTGCCAGCAGTGAAGACGGAGGTGAAGATACGCAGTATTTT. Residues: CASSEDGGEDTQYF.

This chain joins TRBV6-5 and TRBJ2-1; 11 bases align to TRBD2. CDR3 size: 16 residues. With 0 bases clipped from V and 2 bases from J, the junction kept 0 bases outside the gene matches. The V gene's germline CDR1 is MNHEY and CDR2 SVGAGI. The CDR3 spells CASSYSTSGTYNEQFF. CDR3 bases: TGTGCCAGCAGTTACTCGACTAGCGGGACCTACAATGAGCAGTTCTTC.

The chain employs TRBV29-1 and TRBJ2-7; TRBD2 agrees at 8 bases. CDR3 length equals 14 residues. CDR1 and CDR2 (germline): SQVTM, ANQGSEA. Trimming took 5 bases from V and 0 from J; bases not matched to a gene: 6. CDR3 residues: CSVLAGRSSYEQYF. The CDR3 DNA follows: TGCAGCGTTCTAGCGGGCAGGAGCTCCTACGAGCAGTACTTC.

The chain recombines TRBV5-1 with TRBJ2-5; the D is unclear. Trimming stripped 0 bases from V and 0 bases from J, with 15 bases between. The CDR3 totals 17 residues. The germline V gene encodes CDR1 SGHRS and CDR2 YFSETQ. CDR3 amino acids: CASSLGADSVYQETQYF. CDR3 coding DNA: TGCGCCAGCAGCTTGGGCGCGGATTCTGTGTACCAAGAGACCCAGTACTTC.

The CDR3: CASSLPPGQGDEQFF. The CDR3 DNA reads TGCGCCAGCAGCCTCCCCCCGGGACAGGGGGATGAGCAGTTCTTC. The chain recombines TRBV5-1 with TRBJ2-1; 11 bases align to TRBD1. Unmatched junction bases numbered 8, after V lost 4 bases and J lost 8 bases. The CDR3 consists of 15 residues. Germline CDR1 is SGHRS and CDR2 is YFSETQ.

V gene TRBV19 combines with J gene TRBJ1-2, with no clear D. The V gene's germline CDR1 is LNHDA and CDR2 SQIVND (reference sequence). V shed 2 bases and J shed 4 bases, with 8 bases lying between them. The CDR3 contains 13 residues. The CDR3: CASSIKRSYGYTF. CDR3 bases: TGTGCCAGTAGTATAAAAAGGTCCTATGGCTACACCTTC.

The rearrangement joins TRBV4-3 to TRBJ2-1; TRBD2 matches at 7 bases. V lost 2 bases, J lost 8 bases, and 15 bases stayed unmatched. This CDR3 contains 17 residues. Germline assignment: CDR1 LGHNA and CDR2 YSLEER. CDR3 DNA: TGCGCCAGCAGCCAAAAGGGGAAGCGGGAATTACGAGATGAGCAGTTCTTC. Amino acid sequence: CASSQKGKRELRDEQFF.

The CDR3 bases are TGCAGTGCTAGTCTCTACGAGCAGTACTTC. Protein product: CSASLYEQYF. The rearrangement uses TRBV20-1 and TRBJ2-7; D unresolved. Germline CDR1 reads DFQATT; CDR2 reads SNEGSKA (reference sequence). V was shortened by 3 bases and J by 3 bases, with 3 bases between the two germline ends. The CDR3 totals 10 residues.

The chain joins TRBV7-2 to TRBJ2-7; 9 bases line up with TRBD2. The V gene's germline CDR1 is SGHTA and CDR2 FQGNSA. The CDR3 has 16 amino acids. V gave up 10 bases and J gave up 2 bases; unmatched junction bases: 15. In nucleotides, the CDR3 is TGTGCCACCTCGAAACCAAAAGCGGGAGGCCCCTACGAGCAGTACTTC. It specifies CATSKPKAGGPYEQYF.

The CDR3 sequence is CASINLAGQGHGYTF. The CDR3 DNA reads TGTGCCAGCATCAACCTGGCGGGGCAGGGCCATGGCTACACCTTC. The gene calls are TRBV7-9 and TRBJ1-2, with D tentatively TRBD1 (5 bases). Trimming cost V 7 bases and J 6 bases, with 21 bases left between them. Per germline, CDR1 SEHNR and CDR2 FQNEAQ (reference sequence). The CDR3 is 15 amino acids.

DNA of the CDR3: TGTGCCAGCAGGACAGGGACGAGTGAAAAACTGTTTTTT. Protein product: CASRTGTSEKLFF. The V gene is TRBV13, the J gene TRBJ1-4; TRBD1 matches 7 bases. V lost 6 bases and J lost 7; bases outside the gene matches: 5. The CDR3 sequence is 13 residues long. Germline CDR1 reads PRHDT; CDR2 reads FYEKMQ (reference sequence).

This chain's CDR3 is CASSSWGNTDTQYF. CDR3 DNA: TGTGCCAGCAGCTCGTGGGGTAACACAGATACGCAGTATTTT. This chain connects TRBV9 to TRBJ2-3, with D hard to call. The V end lost 4 bases, the J end lost 2 bases, and 11 bases lay between the germline ends. The CDR3 runs to 14 residues. The germline V gene encodes CDR1 SGDLS and CDR2 YYNGEE. Full variable domain (rest looked up from reference TRBV9 and TRBJ2-3): DSGVTQTPKHLITATGQRVTLRCSPRSGDLSVYWYQQSLDQGLQFLIQYYNGEERAKGNILERFSAQQFPDLHSELNLSSLELGDSALYFCASSSWGNTDTQYFGPGTRLTVL.

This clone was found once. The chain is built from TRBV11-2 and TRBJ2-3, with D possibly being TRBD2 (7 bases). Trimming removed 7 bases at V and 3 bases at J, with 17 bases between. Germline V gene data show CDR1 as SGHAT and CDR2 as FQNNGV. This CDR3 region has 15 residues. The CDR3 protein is CASIPGGQTTDTQYF. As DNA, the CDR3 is TGTGCCAGCATCCCGGGGGGACAAACGACAGATACGCAGTATTTT.

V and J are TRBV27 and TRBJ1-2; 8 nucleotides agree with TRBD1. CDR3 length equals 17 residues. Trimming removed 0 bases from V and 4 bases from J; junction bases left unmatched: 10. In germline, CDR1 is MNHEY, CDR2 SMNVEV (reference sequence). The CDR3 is CASSLSSYRGAGYGYTF. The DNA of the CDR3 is TGTGCCAGCAGTTTATCGAGTTACAGGGGGGCCGGCTATGGCTACACCTTC.

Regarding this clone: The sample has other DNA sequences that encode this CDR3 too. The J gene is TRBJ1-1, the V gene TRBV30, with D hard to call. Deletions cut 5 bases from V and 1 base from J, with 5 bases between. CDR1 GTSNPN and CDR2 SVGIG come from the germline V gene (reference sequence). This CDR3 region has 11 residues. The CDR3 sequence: CAWRQNTEAFF. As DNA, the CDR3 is TGTGCCTGGCGCCAGAACACTGAAGCTTTCTTT.

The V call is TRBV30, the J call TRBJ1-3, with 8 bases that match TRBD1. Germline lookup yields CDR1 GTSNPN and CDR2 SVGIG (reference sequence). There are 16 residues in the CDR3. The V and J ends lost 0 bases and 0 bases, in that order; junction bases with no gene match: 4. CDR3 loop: CAWSVGQDHSGNTIYF. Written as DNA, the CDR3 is TGTGCCTGGAGTGTGGGACAGGACCACTCTGGAAACACCATATATTTT. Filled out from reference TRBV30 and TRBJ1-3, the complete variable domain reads SQTIHQWPATLVQPVGSPLSLECTVEGTSNPNLYWYRQAAGRGLQLLFYSVGIGQISSEVPQNLSASRPQDRQFILSSKKLLLSDSGFYLCAWSVGQDHSGNTIYFGEGSWLTVV.

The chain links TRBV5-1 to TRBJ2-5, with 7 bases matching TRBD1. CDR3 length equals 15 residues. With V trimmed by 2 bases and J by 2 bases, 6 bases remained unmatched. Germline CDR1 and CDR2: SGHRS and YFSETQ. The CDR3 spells CASSLGTGVQETQYF. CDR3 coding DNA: TGCGCCAGCAGCTTAGGCACAGGGGTTCAAGAGACCCAGTACTTC.

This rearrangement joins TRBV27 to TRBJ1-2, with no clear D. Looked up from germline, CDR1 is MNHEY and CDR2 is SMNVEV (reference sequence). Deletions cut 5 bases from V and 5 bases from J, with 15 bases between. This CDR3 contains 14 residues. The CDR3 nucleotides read TGTGCCAGCAGTGTCAATCTGGGAAGTTATGGCTACACCTTC. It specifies CASSVNLGSYGYTF.

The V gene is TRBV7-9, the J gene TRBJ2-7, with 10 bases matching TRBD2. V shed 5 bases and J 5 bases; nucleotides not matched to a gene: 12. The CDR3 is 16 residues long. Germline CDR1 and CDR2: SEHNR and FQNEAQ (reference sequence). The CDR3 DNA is TGTGCCAGCAGCCGCTGGGCTAGCGGGAGTGGGCACGAGCAGTACTTC. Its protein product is CASSRWASGSGHEQYF.

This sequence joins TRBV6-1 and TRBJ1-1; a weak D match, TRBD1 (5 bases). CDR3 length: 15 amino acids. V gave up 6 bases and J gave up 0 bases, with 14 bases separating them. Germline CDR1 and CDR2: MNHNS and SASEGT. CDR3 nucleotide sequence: TGTGCCAGCAGGACTGCAGGGCCCATGAACACTGAAGCTTTCTTT. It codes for CASRTAGPMNTEAFF.